These 3 T cell receptor beta chains were all obtained from the same sample, sequenced in a study of T cell responses to AZD1222 COVID-19 vaccine. The repertoire was sequenced with immunoSEQ multiplex PCR; TCRdb's copy has only in-frame clones and lacks some. The sample carries about 140,000 clones, more than 75% recorded once. Source: peripheral blood, taken 28 days after the second AZD1222 dose. The origin of the receptors is an adult who received the AZD1222 COVID-19 vaccine.

The CDR3 loop reads CASSELDSSYEQYF. CDR3 coding DNA: TGTGCCAGCAGTGAACTAGACAGTTCCTACGAGCAGTACTTC. The V call is TRBV6-1, the J call TRBJ2-7; tentative D call: TRBD1 (5 bases). The V and J ends lost 2 bases and 1 base respectively, with 9 bases between them. The germline CDR1 and CDR2 sequences are MNHNS and SASEGT. This CDR3 region has 14 residues.

Here the CDR3 reads CASSQAKGDTQYF. The CDR3 DNA is TGTGCCAGCAGCCAAGCGAAGGGGGATACGCAGTATTTT. The chain recombines TRBV3-1 (or the pseudogene TRBV3-2) with TRBJ2-3; tentatively, D is TRBD1 (5 bases). The CDR3 sequence is 13 residues long. Trimming stripped 1 base from V and 6 bases from J, with 8 bases between. Germline V gene data show CDR1 as LGHDT and CDR2 as YNNKEL (reference sequence).

In its sample, this clone was seen once. The chain is built from TRBV28 and TRBJ1-6; no definite D call. The germline gives CDR1 MDHEN, CDR2 SYDVKM. Trimming shortened V by 7 bases and J by 0 bases, and 13 bases separated the two germline ends. This CDR3 comprises 16 residues. CDR3 sequence reads: CASNVPEGSYNSPLHF. For the CDR3, the DNA is TGTGCCAGCAATGTCCCGGAGGGCTCCTATAATTCACCCCTCCACTTT. The variable domain in full, completed from reference TRBV28 and TRBJ1-6, reads DVKVTQSSRYLVKRTGEKVFLECVQDMDHENMFWYRQDPGLGLRLIYFSYDVKMKEKGDIPEGYSVSREKKERFSLILESASTNQTSMYLCASNVPEGSYNSPLHFGNGTRLTVT.